This T cell receptor (beta chain) was sequenced for a study of human T cells and chemical hapten exposure. Turning to the study itself: Per-sample TCR yields varied mainly from small pooled library volume differences.

Points from the study as a whole: TCRs at high frequency, those above 1 in 1000, did not change with DPC sensitization.

The germline CDR1 and CDR2 sequences are LGHDT and YNNKEL (reference sequence). This CDR3 comprises 15 residues. With 1 base removed from V and 2 bases from J, the gap between germline ends came to 10 bases. TCRdb itself ran the RACE reads through MiXCR, one entry per CDR3 protein. The sample lists about 45,000 distinct CDR3 sequences, 4.3% occurring once. This clonotype was detected ten times or more. Its antigen is unknown. The time point is: healthy volunteer bleed at 2 weeks. The study extracted total RNA from unfractionated whole blood. Sequencing was done on a sample of whole blood. The rearrangement joins TRBV3-1 to TRBJ2-3; D remains unclear. The receptor was derived from a female donor in good health. Some clones in this sample may be carry-over from other donors' samples. CDR3: CASSQVTSLTDTQYF. The CDR3 region has the DNA TGTGCCAGCAGCCAAGTTACCAGCCTCACAGATACGCAGTATTTT.